These 2 T cell receptor beta chains share one sample of origin, sequenced in a study of early T cells in non-severe SARS-CoV-2 infection. In TCRdb, the 5' RACE reads were re-called with MiXCR into one record per CDR3 protein. The sample records 48,000 or so distinct CDR3 sequences, 6.2% being singletons. The sequencing here drew on whole blood, taken at baseline. The receptor source for this set is an adult who was a healthcare worker with PCR-confirmed SARS-CoV-2 infection or an uninfected control (not recorded which).

This clonotype was counted only a few times. J is TRBJ1-4 and V is TRBV5-1; D gene uncertain. In germline, CDR1 is SGHRS, CDR2 YFSETQ. The CDR3 runs to 15 residues. V was cut by 5 bases and J by 0 bases, with 11 bases left in between. CDR3 sequence: CASRGTQATNEKLFF. CDR3 nucleotides: TGCGCCAGCAGGGGCACGCAGGCAACTAATGAAAAACTGTTTTTT.

The CDR3 sequence: CASSPGQYNSPLHF. CDR3 DNA: TGTGCCAGCAGCCCGGGACAGTATAATTCACCCCTCCACTTT. The V call is TRBV11-2, the J call TRBJ1-6; 7 bases line up with TRBD1. V was clipped by 5 bases and J by 4 bases; unmatched bases: 2. In germline, CDR1 is SGHAT, CDR2 FQNNGV. The CDR3 is made up of 14 amino acids.